This entry describes one T cell receptor (beta chain). TCRdb called the RT-PCR reads again in MiXCR, with one record for every CDR3 protein. The sample consists of about 620,000 distinct CDR3 sequences, around 10% of them appearing once. This sample is part of a study of response to subunit inactivated influenza vaccine. V was shortened by 2 bases and J by 2 bases, with 5 bases between the two germline ends. The CDR3 has 13 residues. Germline CDR1 MRHNA, CDR2 SNTAGT. These same records also appear under a second study, on T cells expressing NK-cell markers. Per that study: Generation of TCR beta cDNA was performed by 5'RACE template switching incorporating UMIs. Seven of the eight sequenced donors were classified as HCMV-seropositive, and one was classified as seronegative.

Specimen: PBMCs from blood, collected on the day of vaccination. The receptor was isolated from a man aged 45-60 years who received an inactivated influenza vaccine. The chain uses TRBV6-4 and TRBJ2-3; D call uncertain. The CDR3 loop reads CASSDTLTDTQYF. The CDR3 region has the DNA TGTGCCAGCAGTGACACCCTCACAGATACGCAGTATTTT.